The 23 T cell receptor beta chains below come from one sample, sequenced in a study of technical replicates of blood from a handful of donors. Method: immunoSEQ multiplex PCR; TCRdb's copy keeps in-frame clones and lacks some. This table holds tens of thousands of clones, around 93% found once. The sample was PBMCs. The receptor set was obtained from a human donor in good health. Some clones in this sample may be carry-over from other donors' samples.

The chain combines TRBV7-9 with TRBJ2-7, with 7 bases aligning to TRBD2. CDR3 size: 13 residues. The V gene's germline CDR1 is SEHNR and CDR2 FQNEAQ (reference sequence). Losses at the gene ends were 1 base for V and 6 bases for J; bases not matched to a gene: 3. The CDR3 coding sequence is TGTGCCAGCAGCTTAGGCAGGGAGGGCGAGCAGTACTTC. Translating gives CASSLGREGEQYF.

This rearrangement joins TRBV18 to TRBJ2-2; 14 bases map to TRBD2. The CDR3 has 16 residues. The V gene end was trimmed by 2 bases and the J gene end by 14 bases; junction bases not matched to a gene: 10. Germline V gene lookup returns CDR1 KGHSH and CDR2 LQKENI. The CDR3 region has the DNA TGTGCCAGCTCACCAAATGGACTAGCGGGAGGTGGAGTCCTGTTTTTT. Translated: CASSPNGLAGGGVLFF.

The chain combines TRBV10-3 with TRBJ1-2; 7 bases fit TRBD1. The CDR3 is 15 residues long. The trim removed 4 bases at V and 2 bases at J, leaving 7 bases unmatched. The V gene's germline CDR1 is ENHRY and CDR2 SYGVKD. CDR3 amino acids: CAISGWDRRNYGYTF. The CDR3 nucleotides read TGTGCCATCAGTGGCTGGGACAGAAGAAACTATGGCTACACCTTC.

The chain links TRBV29-1 to TRBJ2-5; 9 bases line up with TRBD2. This CDR3 is built from 13 residues. Germline V gene data show CDR1 as SQVTM and CDR2 as ANQGSEA. J gave up 7 bases and V 4 bases, and 7 bases lay outside the gene matches. The DNA of the CDR3 is TGCAGCGTTGGACTAGCGGAAGCGTGGACCCAGTACTTC. Encoded protein: CSVGLAEAWTQYF.

V and J are TRBV5-1 and TRBJ2-6; a weak D match, TRBD1 (5 bases). Germline V CDR1 and CDR2: SGHRS, YFSETQ. The germline V and J ends were trimmed by 4 bases and 1 base, with 12 bases remaining between them. The CDR3 sequence is 16 residues long. DNA for the CDR3: TGCGCCAGCAGCGTAACAGGAATATCTGGGGCCAACGTCCTGACTTTC. It translates to CASSVTGISGANVLTF.

This clone was observed once. V is TRBV5-6 and J is TRBJ2-3, with TRBD1 matching 12 bases. The CDR3 has 15 amino acids. V dropped 4 bases and J dropped 6; count of bases not matched to a gene: 6. Germline-derived CDR1 and CDR2 are SGHDT and YYEEEE. CDR3 nucleotides: TGTGCCAGCAGCCGGAGGGACAGGGGGCCTGATACGCAGTATTTT. This encodes CASSRRDRGPDTQYF.

In this sample, this clone turned up once. J is TRBJ1-1 and V is TRBV30; 9 bases map to TRBD1. The CDR3 runs to 14 residues. The J segment lost 9 bases and the V segment lost 5 bases, leaving 13 bases of the junction unmatched. CDR1 and CDR2 (germline): GTSNPN, SVGIG (reference sequence). CDR3 amino acids: CAWGLGTGTRKAFF. The CDR3 region has the DNA TGTGCCTGGGGACTTGGGACAGGGACTAGGAAAGCTTTCTTT.

This rearrangement joins TRBV19 to TRBJ2-1, with 7 bases fitting TRBD1. The ends lost 1 base at V and 3 bases at J; junction bases unmatched: 9. The germline V gene encodes CDR1 LNHDA and CDR2 SQIVND (reference sequence). This CDR3 region has 17 residues. The CDR3: CASSIGPRQGGYNEQFF. The DNA of the CDR3 is TGTGCCAGTAGTATAGGGCCCCGACAGGGCGGCTACAATGAGCAGTTCTTC.

This chain links TRBV6-6 with TRBJ2-7; TRBD1 is a possible D gene (6 bases). Germline values: CDR1 MNHNY, CDR2 SVGAGI (reference sequence). This CDR3 has 13 amino acids. V was trimmed by 9 bases and J by 4 bases, leaving 16 bases between them. The CDR3 loop is CASWYTGIYEQYF. The CDR3, as DNA: TGTGCCAGTTGGTATACAGGGATATACGAGCAGTACTTC.

The chain links TRBV21-1 to TRBJ2-5; TRBD2, as called in the table, went unchecked against the DNA. TRBV21-1 is listed as a pseudogene. CDR3 length equals 16 residues. The CDR3, as DNA: TGTGCCAGCAGCGACGGACTAGCGGGCTACCAAGAGACCCAGTACTTC. The encoded protein is CASSDGLAGYQETQYF.

This sequence joins TRBV7-6 and TRBJ2-1, with 12 bases identical to TRBD2. Trimming removed 5 bases from V and 10 bases from J; junction bases left unmatched: 12. The CDR3 loop spans 16 amino acids. Germline CDR1 SGHVS, CDR2 FNYEAQ. CDR3 loop: CASSTRTSGAVGEQFF. The CDR3 nucleotides read TGTGCCAGCAGCACCCGGACTAGCGGGGCCGTCGGGGAGCAGTTCTTC.

The chain links TRBV7-2 to TRBJ2-7; 11 bases match TRBD1. This CDR3 has 16 amino acids. The J segment lost 5 bases and the V segment lost 0 bases, leaving 6 bases of the junction unmatched. Germline CDR1 is SGHTA and CDR2 is FQGNSA. In nucleotides, the CDR3 is TGTGCCAGCAGCTTAGCGGACCGGACAGGGGGCCACGAGCAGTACTTC. It encodes CASSLADRTGGHEQYF.

The chain joins TRBV9 to TRBJ1-5; TRBD1 matches at 10 bases. This CDR3 has 15 residues. The germline CDR1 and CDR2 sequences are SGDLS and YYNGEE. Trimming took 4 bases from V and 6 from J; bases not matched to a gene: 7. CDR3: CASSQGQGEGQPQHF. The CDR3 bases are TGTGCCAGCAGCCAAGGACAGGGGGAGGGTCAGCCCCAGCATTTT.

This chain links TRBV27 with TRBJ2-3; 13 positions agree with TRBD2. This CDR3 comprises 19 residues. CDR1 is MNHEY and CDR2 is SMNVEV in the germline V gene (reference sequence). Trimming cost V 4 bases and J 3 bases; bases outside gene matches: 13. Here the CDR3 DNA reads TGTGCCAGCAGTTCCCCCATCGTACTAGCGGGAGGGAGGACAGATACGCAGTATTTT. Translating gives CASSSPIVLAGGRTDTQYF.

This sequence joins TRBV14 and TRBJ2-1; weak D call: TRBD1 (5 bases). The V gene lost 1 base and the J gene lost 3 bases, with 7 bases spanning the gap. Germline values: CDR1 SGHDN, CDR2 FVKESK. This CDR3 spans 14 amino acids. CDR3 DNA sequence: TGTGCCAGCAGCCAAGTCGACAGCTACAATGAGCAGTTCTTC. This translates into CASSQVDSYNEQFF. Full variable domain (missing parts from reference TRBV14 and TRBJ2-1): EAGVTQFPSHSVIEKGQTVTLRCDPISGHDNLYWYRRVMGKEIKFLLHFVKESKQDESGMPNNRFLAERTGGTYSTLKVQPAELEDSGVYFCASSQVDSYNEQFFGPGTRLTVL.

V gene TRBV7-9 combines with J gene TRBJ2-7; 10 positions agree with TRBD1. Germline V CDR1 and CDR2: SEHNR, FQNEAQ (reference sequence). The CDR3 loop spans 15 amino acids. V was pared by 6 bases and J by 0 bases, with 5 bases of the junction left unmatched. The CDR3 here is CASSTTGGSSYEQYF. For the CDR3, the DNA is TGTGCCAGCAGTACGACAGGGGGCTCCTCCTACGAGCAGTACTTC.

V usage is TRBV7-8 and J usage is TRBJ1-4; unclear D gene. Germline V gene data show CDR1 as SGHVS and CDR2 as FQNEAQ. The V gene lost 5 bases and the J gene lost 5 bases, with 12 bases spanning the gap. The CDR3 loop spans 14 amino acids. The CDR3 loop is CASSQEVRNEKLFF. In DNA, the CDR3 is TGTGCCAGCAGCCAAGAGGTTCGGAATGAAAAACTGTTTTTT.

The rearrangement links TRBV7-2 to TRBJ2-7; D is ambiguous. CDR1 is SGHTA, CDR2 FQGNSA, per germline. The CDR3 spans 13 residues. Trimming left V 2 bases short and J 3 bases short, with 8 bases between. CDR3 DNA sequence: TGTGCCAGCAGCTTATCCGGCGGCTACGAGCAGTACTTC. Its translation is CASSLSGGYEQYF.

The chain couples TRBV2 to TRBJ1-1; D uncertain. This CDR3 region has 13 residues. Germline lookup yields CDR1 SNHLY and CDR2 FYNNEI. Trimming removed 7 bases at V and 1 base at J, with 10 bases between. Written as DNA, the CDR3 is TGTGCCAGCAACGCAGATACGAACACTGAAGCTTTCTTT. It translates to CASNADTNTEAFF.

This sequence joins TRBV5-6 and TRBJ2-3; D may be TRBD1 (6 bases). The CDR3 is 12 amino acids. CDR1 and CDR2 from the germline V gene are SGHDT and YYEEEE. Trimming removed 4 bases at V and 8 bases at J, with 11 bases between. CDR3 protein: CASSRRGGTQYF. In nucleotides, the CDR3 is TGTGCCAGCAGCCGACGAGGGGGTACGCAGTATTTT.

The CDR3 DNA follows: TGTGCCAGCAGCCCGAGGGTGGGACACTCCTACAATGAGCAGTTCTTC. It encodes CASSPRVGHSYNEQFF. The rearrangement uses TRBV7-8 and TRBJ2-1, with D tentatively TRBD1 (6 bases). Trimming stripped 5 bases from V and 0 bases from J, with 14 bases between. There are 16 residues in the CDR3. CDR1 SGHVS and CDR2 FQNEAQ come from the germline V gene.

CDR3 sequence reads: CASSVVGSGTNTGELFF. The CDR3, as DNA: TGTGCCAGCAGCGTAGTTGGTAGCGGGACGAACACCGGGGAGCTGTTTTTT. The genes are TRBV9 and TRBJ2-2, with TRBD2 matching over 8 bases. The length of the CDR3 is 17 residues. V trimming: 0 bases; J trimming: 0 bases; junction bases outside the gene matches: 4. The germline V gene encodes CDR1 SGDLS and CDR2 YYNGEE.

The chain uses TRBV13 and TRBJ2-3, with TRBD2 matching over 16 bases. With 5 bases clipped from V and 5 bases from J, the junction kept 4 bases outside the gene matches. Germline loops: CDR1 PRHDT, CDR2 FYEKMQ (reference sequence). The CDR3 length is 16 residues. The CDR3 nucleotides read TGTGCCAGCAGCAAGGGACTAGCGGGGGGGGAAGATACGCAGTATTTT. Its translation is CASSKGLAGGEDTQYF. The variable domain in full, completed from reference TRBV13 and TRBJ2-3, reads AAGVIQSPRHLIKEKRETATLKCYPIPRHDTVYWYQQGPGQDPQFLISFYEKMQSDKGSIPDRFSAQQFSDYHSELNMSSLELGDSALYFCASSKGLAGGEDTQYFGPGTRLTVL.